Below, 10 T cell receptor beta chains from the same sample are listed, as sequenced in a study of shared clonotypes between healthy human individuals. Naive CD8 populations comprised CD45RO-negative cells positively selected for CCR7, excluding terminally differentiated effector memory CD45RA+ cells. Method: immunoSEQ multiplex PCR; TCRdb's copy keeps in-frame clones and lacks some. The sample holds around 2,100,000 clones, about 95% seen once. The sample was naive CD8+ T cells sorted from blood. Every receptor here comes from a man between 18 and 35 years old in good health.

This rearrangement joins TRBV11-2 to TRBJ1-1; D perhaps matches TRBD1 (5 bases). V lost 1 base, J lost 5 bases, and 11 bases lay in between. The CDR3 consists of 14 residues. Per germline, CDR1 SGHAT and CDR2 FQNNGV. In nucleotides, the CDR3 is TGTGCCAGCAGCTTAGCAGGGTCGGAGACTGAAGCTTTCTTT. Translated, it gives CASSLAGSETEAFF.

As DNA, the CDR3 is TGTGCCAGCAGCTTAGCGACAGGGCCTAGCTCCTACGAGCAGTACTTC. Translating gives CASSLATGPSSYEQYF. The chain couples TRBV7-6 to TRBJ2-7; 7 bases fit TRBD1. V was clipped by 0 bases and J by 0 bases; unmatched bases: 5. CDR3 size: 16 residues. Germline loops: CDR1 SGHVS, CDR2 FNYEAQ.

The chain has TRBV9 and TRBJ1-2, with unresolved D. The CDR3 is made up of 13 amino acids. From germline, CDR1 is SGDLS and CDR2 YYNGEE. V gave up 3 bases and J gave up 3 bases, with 9 bases separating them. CDR3 bases: TGTGCCAGCAGCGCTGCCCTGGACTATGGCTACACCTTC. As protein: CASSAALDYGYTF.

To note about this clone: No DNA is shown, since the ends of the CDR3 on it are uncertain; the CDR3 is the one TCRdb lists. The chain has TRBV21-1 and TRBJ1-1; TRBD1, as called in the table, went unchecked against the DNA. TRBV21-1 is noted as a pseudogene. The CDR3 length equals 18 residues, ends included. The CDR3 sequence is CASSKGKVGQGAGTEAFF.

This clone was picked up a small number of times. The sample has other DNA sequences that encode this CDR3 too. The rearrangement links TRBV7-9 to TRBJ1-5; D not certain. This CDR3 contains 13 residues. CDR1 is SEHNR and CDR2 is FQNEAQ in the germline V gene (reference sequence). The V end lost 1 base, the J end lost 4 bases, and 5 bases lay between the germline ends. The CDR3 coding sequence is TGTGCCAGCAGCTTAGGCGAGAATCAGCCCCAGCATTTT. Its translation is CASSLGENQPQHF.

V usage is TRBV6-5 and J usage is TRBJ1-4, with D possibly being TRBD1 (6 bases). V lost 6 bases, J lost 3 bases, and 11 bases lay in between. CDR1 is MNHEY, CDR2 SVGAGI, per germline. The CDR3 has 14 amino acids. CDR3: CASSQTGSNEKLFF. The CDR3 coding sequence is TGTGCCAGCAGCCAAACAGGGTCTAATGAAAAACTGTTTTTT.

This chain links TRBV7-8 with TRBJ2-3, with D maybe TRBD2 (5 bases). V lost 7 bases and J 4 bases, leaving 12 bases between the germline ends. Per the germline V gene, CDR1 is SGHVS and CDR2 is FQNEAQ. The CDR3 sequence is 13 residues long. CDR3 residues: CASTPGSADTQYF. The CDR3 DNA sequence: TGTGCCAGCACCCCGGGGTCGGCAGATACGCAGTATTTT. Variable domain in full (rest from reference TRBV7-8 and TRBJ2-3): GAGVSQSPRYKVAKRGQDVALRCDPISGHVSLFWYQQALGQGPEFLTYFQNEAQLDKSGLPSDRFFAERPEGSVSTLKIQRTQQEDSAVYLCASTPGSADTQYFGPGTRLTVL.

The J gene is TRBJ2-3, the V gene TRBV6-5; D tentatively reads TRBD1 or TRBD2 (5 bases each). Looked up from germline, CDR1 is MNHEY and CDR2 is SVGAGI. This CDR3 comprises 15 residues. The ends were cut back, 6 bases at V and 0 bases at J, with 13 bases in the middle. The CDR3 coding sequence is TGTGCCAGCAGCATAAGGGGCGGGAGCACAGATACGCAGTATTTT. Residues: CASSIRGGSTDTQYF.

The rearrangement joins TRBV6-1 to TRBJ1-2; 11 bases line up with TRBD1. CDR1 is MNHNS, CDR2 SASEGT, per germline. The CDR3 runs to 14 residues. V lost 4 bases, J lost 8 bases, and 6 bases stayed unmatched. The CDR3 DNA is TGTGCCAGCAGTGCTCTAGGGACAGGGGGAGGCTACACCTTC. Protein: CASSALGTGGGYTF.

The gene calls are TRBV11-3 and TRBJ2-1; weak D call: TRBD2 (6 bases). Germline CDR1 is SGHNT and CDR2 is YENEEA. Trimming took off 5 bases at V and 12 bases at J, with 17 bases between the two ends. CDR3 length equals 13 residues. Here the CDR3 reads CASSERDFQVQFF. The CDR3 DNA reads TGTGCCAGCAGCGAAAGGGACTTTCAGGTGCAGTTCTTC.